Below, 18 T cell receptor beta chains from the same sample are listed, as sequenced in a study of blood T cells in healthy people across ages. A sample-barcoded 5' primer and a J-beta primer mix were used in a second PCR of roughly 7 to 11 cycles. TCRdb ran MiXCR on the 5' RACE reads and lists one entry per CDR3 protein. This table holds over a million distinct CDR3 sequences, under 30% found once. The sample also formed part of further work on T cells of mothers and their children.

Sequenced sample: blood. All receptors derive from a girl aged 2 to 9 in good health.

The chain's CDR3 is CASSPRGRNTIYF. CDR3 DNA sequence: TGTGCCAGCAGCCCCCGGGGCAGAAACACCATATATTTT. The V and J genes are TRBV7-8 and TRBJ1-3, with D possibly being TRBD1 (5 bases). Trimming took off 5 bases at V and 5 bases at J, with 10 bases between the two ends. Germline V gene sequence: CDR1 SGHVS, CDR2 FQNEAQ. The CDR3 spans 13 residues.

This clonotype appeared a few times. V gene TRBV15 combines with J gene TRBJ2-6; D remains unclear. The CDR3 sequence is 14 residues long. V lost 5 bases and J lost 0, with 5 bases in between. Per the germline V gene, CDR1 is LNHNV and CDR2 is YYDKDF (reference sequence). In DNA, the CDR3 is TGTGCCACCAGCCGCACCTCTGGGGCCAACGTCCTGACTTTC. Protein sequence: CATSRTSGANVLTF.

The chain recombines TRBV3-1 with TRBJ2-1; the D gene is possibly TRBD2 (5 bases). V lost 4 bases to trimming and J lost 14 bases, with 18 bases between them. Germline V CDR1 and CDR2: LGHDT, YNNKEL (reference sequence). This CDR3 spans 13 amino acids. The CDR3 here is CASSLRVGLRKFF. The DNA for the CDR3 is TGTGCCAGCAGCCTGAGGGTAGGACTTCGAAAGTTCTTC.

The V and J genes are TRBV4-2 and TRBJ2-6, with a possible D match to TRBD1 (6 bases). The CDR3 totals 16 residues. The V and J ends lost 2 bases and 4 bases respectively, with 12 bases between them. Germline V gives CDR1 LGHNA, CDR2 YNFKEQ. DNA for the CDR3: TGTGCCAGCAGCCAACAAGGGGGACCCGGGGCCAACGTCCTGACTTTC. Translated: CASSQQGGPGANVLTF.

This clonotype was counted a few times. The chain uses TRBV4-2 and TRBJ1-3; D gene unclear. The CDR3 is 16 residues long. Per the germline V gene, CDR1 is LGHNA and CDR2 is YNFKEQ. V lost 4 bases and J lost 3, with 16 bases in between. The CDR3 region is CASSRRPQELGNTIYF. The CDR3 region has the DNA TGTGCCAGCAGCCGAAGACCCCAAGAACTTGGAAACACCATATATTTT.

This clonotype was counted between two and nine times. The V call is TRBV20-1, the J call TRBJ2-1; 11 nucleotides match TRBD2. The V gene's germline CDR1 is DFQATT and CDR2 SNEGSKA (reference sequence). The ends lost 0 bases at V and 6 bases at J; junction bases unmatched: 13. This CDR3 contains 18 residues. DNA of the CDR3: TGCAGTGCTAGAGAGGCAGCGACTAGCGGGGACCCCAGCAATGAGCAGTTCTTC. It encodes CSAREAATSGDPSNEQFF.

The table lists this clonotype with a few counts. The rearrangement links TRBV20-1 to TRBJ2-1; D is undetermined. CDR1 and CDR2 from the germline V gene are DFQATT and SNEGSKA (reference sequence). V was trimmed by 1 base and J by 8 bases, leaving 18 bases between them. The length of the CDR3 is 15 residues. CDR3 DNA: TGCAGTGCTAGAGCGGAGATCCTATACTTGGATGAGCAGTTCTTC. Its protein is CSARAEILYLDEQFF.

The CDR3 sequence: CSVEQGSADTQYF. The DNA of the CDR3 is TGCAGCGTTGAACAAGGATCCGCAGATACGCAGTATTTT. The rearrangement uses TRBV29-1 and TRBJ2-3, with unresolved D. The CDR3 loop spans 13 amino acids. The V end was cut by 2 bases, the J end by 4 bases, with 10 bases between. CDR1 and CDR2 from the germline V gene are SQVTM and ANQGSEA.

Ten or more counts support this clonotype. The chain links TRBV27 to TRBJ2-1; D not certain. CDR1 and CDR2 from the germline V gene are MNHEY and SMNVEV (reference sequence). V gave up 6 bases and J gave up 3 bases, with 9 bases separating them. The CDR3 runs to 13 residues. The CDR3 DNA reads as TGTGCCAGCAGCTTAGACCTCTACAATGAGCAGTTCTTC. Translated, it gives CASSLDLYNEQFF.

The rearrangement uses TRBV12-5 and TRBJ2-3; no reliable D call. Germline CDR1 reads LGHNT; CDR2 reads FRNRAP. CDR3 length equals 13 residues. V was shortened by 2 bases and J by 6 bases, with 9 bases between the two germline ends. The CDR3 DNA follows: TGTGCTAGTGGTTTGAGAGACTGGGATACGCAGTATTTT. Translation: CASGLRDWDTQYF.

The sample holds a few counts of this clonotype. The chain has TRBV27 and TRBJ2-5; perhaps TRBD1 as D (6 bases). Judging by the DNA end, TRBJ2-7 fits better; the J call may be wrong. Looked up from germline, CDR1 is MNHEY and CDR2 is SMNVEV (reference sequence). The CDR3 runs 14 residues. The CDR3 region is CASSHPGVVNEQYF. The DNA of the CDR3 is TGTGCCAGCAGTCATCCAGGGGTAGTTAACGAGCAGTACTTC.

The chain links TRBV29-1 to TRBJ2-4; D gene uncertain. Trimming pared 7 bases from V and 0 bases from J, leaving 13 bases between. The CDR3 loop spans 14 amino acids. Germline CDR1 and CDR2: SQVTM and ANQGSEA. CDR3 DNA: TGCAGCGCTGGTTCGGAACTAGCCAAAAACATTCAGTACTTC. It codes for CSAGSELAKNIQYF.

The chain couples TRBV12-3 or TRBV12-4 to TRBJ1-2, with a possible D match to TRBD1 (5 bases). The length of the CDR3 is 14 residues. V was clipped by 5 bases and J by 0 bases, with 10 bases between them. Written as DNA, the CDR3 is TGTGCCAGCAGTCTGGGACTCGCTAACTATGGCTACACCTTC. This codes for CASSLGLANYGYTF.

This clonotype was observed a handful of times. This chain links TRBV9 with TRBJ2-1; D may be TRBD1 or TRBD2 (5 bases each). Germline-derived CDR1 and CDR2 are SGDLS and YYNGEE. This CDR3 has 14 amino acids. Trimming pared 3 bases from V and 10 bases from J, leaving 17 bases between. CDR3 DNA sequence: TGTGCCAGCAGCGCGGGGTCCGATGGGGACGAGCAGTTCTTC. Amino acids: CASSAGSDGDEQFF. Full variable domain (remainder filled in from reference TRBV9 and TRBJ2-1): DSGVTQTPKHLITATGQRVTLRCSPRSGDLSVYWYQQSLDQGLQFLIQYYNGEERAKGNILERFSAQQFPDLHSELNLSSLELGDSALYFCASSAGSDGDEQFFGPGTRLTVL.

The genes are TRBV4-1 and TRBJ2-1, with 10 positions matching TRBD2. The germline V gene has CDR1 MGHRA and CDR2 YSYEKL. This CDR3 has 18 amino acids. V lost 3 bases and J lost 7; bases outside the gene matches: 15. CDR3 nucleotides: TGCGCCAGCAGCCAGGACTCCTTCCTAGCGGGAGTCGGGAATGAGCAGTTCTTC. Translation gives CASSQDSFLAGVGNEQFF.

This clonotype showed up just a few times. The chain recombines TRBV6-2 or TRBV6-3 with TRBJ2-5; D is undetermined. Trimming cost V 2 bases and J 3 bases, with 19 bases left between them. The CDR3 is made up of 17 amino acids. The germline V gene has CDR1 MNHEY and CDR2 SVGEGT. The CDR3 DNA reads as TGTGCCAGCAGTTACCCACTCCGGGCAGTGGTAGAAGAGACCCAGTACTTC. It specifies CASSYPLRAVVEETQYF.

This rearrangement joins TRBV7-9 to TRBJ2-7; 7 bases match TRBD1. Germline trimming cut 10 bases from V and 0 bases from J; bases unmatched to any gene: 15. The CDR3 has 16 amino acids. Looked up from germline, CDR1 is SEHNR and CDR2 is FQNEAQ (reference sequence). The CDR3 sequence: CAIDPGGLYPSYEQYF. The CDR3 nucleotides read TGTGCCATCGATCCAGGGGGTCTATATCCCTCCTACGAGCAGTACTTC.

The chain has TRBV5-8 and TRBJ2-7; D gene uncertain. This CDR3 region has 16 residues. The V end lost 7 bases, the J end lost 3 bases, and 23 bases lay between the germline ends. Germline CDR1 is SGHTS and CDR2 is YDEGEE. CDR3 bases: TGTGCCAGCCAGGATCTTACTGCGACTCCCCGCTACGAGCAGTACTTC. It encodes CASQDLTATPRYEQYF.